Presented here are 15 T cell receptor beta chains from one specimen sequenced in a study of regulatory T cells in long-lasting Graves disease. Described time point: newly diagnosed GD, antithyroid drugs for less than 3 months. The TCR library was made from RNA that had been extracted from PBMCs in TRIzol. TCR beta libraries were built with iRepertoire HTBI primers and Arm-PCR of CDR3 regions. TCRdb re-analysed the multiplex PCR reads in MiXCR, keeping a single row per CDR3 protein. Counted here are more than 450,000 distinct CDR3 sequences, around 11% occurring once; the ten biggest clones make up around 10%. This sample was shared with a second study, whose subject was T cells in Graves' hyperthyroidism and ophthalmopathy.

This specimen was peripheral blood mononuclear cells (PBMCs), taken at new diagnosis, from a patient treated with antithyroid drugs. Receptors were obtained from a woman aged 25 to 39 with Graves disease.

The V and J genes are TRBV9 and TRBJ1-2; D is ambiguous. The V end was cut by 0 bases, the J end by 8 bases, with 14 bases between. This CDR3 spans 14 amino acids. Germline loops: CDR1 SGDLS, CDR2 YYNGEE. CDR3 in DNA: TGTGCCAGCAGCGTAGATTCGGGAGTCGGCGGCTACACCTTC. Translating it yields CASSVDSGVGGYTF.

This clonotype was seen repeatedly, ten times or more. This chain's CDR3 is CAISEGRLAMWQFF. The CDR3 bases are TGTGCCATCAGTGAAGGAAGACTAGCAATGTGGCAGTTCTTC. V and J are TRBV10-3 and TRBJ2-1; TRBD2 agrees at 7 bases. CDR1 and CDR2 from the germline V gene are ENHRY and SYGVKD. The trim removed 3 bases at V and 12 bases at J, leaving 11 bases unmatched. The CDR3 sequence is 14 residues long.

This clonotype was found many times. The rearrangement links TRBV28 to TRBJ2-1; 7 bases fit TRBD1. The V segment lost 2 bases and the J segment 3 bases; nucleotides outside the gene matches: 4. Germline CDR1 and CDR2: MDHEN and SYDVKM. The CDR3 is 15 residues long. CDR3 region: CASSLGTVVYNEQFF. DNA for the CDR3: TGTGCCAGCAGTTTAGGGACAGTCGTCTACAATGAGCAGTTCTTC. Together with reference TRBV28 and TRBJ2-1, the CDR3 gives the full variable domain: DVKVTQSSRYLVKRTGEKVFLECVQDMDHENMFWYRQDPGLGLRLIYFSYDVKMKEKGDIPEGYSVSREKKERFSLILESASTNQTSMYLCASSLGTVVYNEQFFGPGTRLTVL.

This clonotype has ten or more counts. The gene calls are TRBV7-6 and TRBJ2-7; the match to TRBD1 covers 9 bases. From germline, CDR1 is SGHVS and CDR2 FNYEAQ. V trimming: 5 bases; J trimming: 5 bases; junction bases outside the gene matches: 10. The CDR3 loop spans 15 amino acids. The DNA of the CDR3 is TGTGCCAGCAGCCCCGTTTGGGGACAGGGCGACGAGCAGTACTTC. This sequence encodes CASSPVWGQGDEQYF.

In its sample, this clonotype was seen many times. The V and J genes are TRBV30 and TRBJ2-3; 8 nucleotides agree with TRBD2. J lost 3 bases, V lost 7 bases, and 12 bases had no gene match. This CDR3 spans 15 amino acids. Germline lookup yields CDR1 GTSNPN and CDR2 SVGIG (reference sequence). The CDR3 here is CASEPTSGWTDTQYF. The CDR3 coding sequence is TGTGCCTCCGAACCCACTAGCGGATGGACAGATACGCAGTATTTT. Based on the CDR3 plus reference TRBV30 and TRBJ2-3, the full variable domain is SQTIHQWPATLVQPVGSPLSLECTVEGTSNPNLYWYRQAAGRGLQLLFYSVGIGQISSEVPQNLSASRPQDRQFILSSKKLLLSDSGFYLCASEPTSGWTDTQYFGPGTRLTVL.

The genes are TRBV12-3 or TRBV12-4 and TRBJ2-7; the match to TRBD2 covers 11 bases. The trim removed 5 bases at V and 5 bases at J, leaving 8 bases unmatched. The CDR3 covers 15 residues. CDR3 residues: CASSMFGTSGDEQYF. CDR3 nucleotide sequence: TGTGCCAGCAGTATGTTCGGGACTAGCGGTGACGAGCAGTACTTC.

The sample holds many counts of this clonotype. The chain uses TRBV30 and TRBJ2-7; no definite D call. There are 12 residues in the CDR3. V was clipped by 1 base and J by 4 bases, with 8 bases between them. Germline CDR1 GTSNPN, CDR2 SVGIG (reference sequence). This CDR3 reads CAWSANTYEQYF. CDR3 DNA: TGTGCCTGGAGTGCCAACACTTACGAGCAGTACTTC.

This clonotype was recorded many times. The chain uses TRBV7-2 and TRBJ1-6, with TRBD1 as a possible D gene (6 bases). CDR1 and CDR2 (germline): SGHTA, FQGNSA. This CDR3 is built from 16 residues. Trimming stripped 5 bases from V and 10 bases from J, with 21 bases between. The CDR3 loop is CASSPRGGQIGSPLHF. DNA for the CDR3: TGTGCCAGCAGCCCACGCGGGGGGCAGATCGGATCACCCCTCCACTTT.

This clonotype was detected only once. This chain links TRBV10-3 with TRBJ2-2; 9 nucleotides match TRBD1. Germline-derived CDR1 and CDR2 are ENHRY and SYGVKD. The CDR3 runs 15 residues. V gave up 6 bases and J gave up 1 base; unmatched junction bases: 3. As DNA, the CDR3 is TGTGCCATCAGAGCGGACAGGGGGAACACCGGGGAGCTGTTTTTT. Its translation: CAIRADRGNTGELFF.

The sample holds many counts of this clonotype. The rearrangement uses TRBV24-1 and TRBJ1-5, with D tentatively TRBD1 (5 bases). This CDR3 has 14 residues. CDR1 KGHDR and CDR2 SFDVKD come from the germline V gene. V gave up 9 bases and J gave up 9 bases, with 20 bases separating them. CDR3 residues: CATQEQGEGLPQHF. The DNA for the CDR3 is TGTGCCACCCAGGAGCAGGGCGAGGGGTTGCCCCAGCATTTT.

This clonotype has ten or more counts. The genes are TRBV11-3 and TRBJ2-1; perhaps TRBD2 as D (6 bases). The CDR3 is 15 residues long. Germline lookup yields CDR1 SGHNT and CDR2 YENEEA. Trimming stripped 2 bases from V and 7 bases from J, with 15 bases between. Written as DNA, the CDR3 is TGTGCCAGCAGCTTAATATCGGGAGTTGTTAATGAGCAGTTCTTC. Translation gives CASSLISGVVNEQFF.

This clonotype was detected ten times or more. This chain's CDR3 is CASSPLPQGANNEQFF. Here the CDR3 DNA reads TGTGCCAGCTCACCACTGCCGCAGGGGGCGAACAATGAGCAGTTCTTC. The chain combines TRBV18 with TRBJ2-1; TRBD1 agrees at 8 bases. The CDR3 is 16 residues long. CDR1 KGHSH and CDR2 LQKENI come from the germline V gene. V trimming: 1 base; J trimming: 5 bases; junction bases outside the gene matches: 7.

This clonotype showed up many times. The CDR3 nucleotides are TGTGCCAGCACCCTCCGGGGCGGGAATTCACCCCTCCACTTT. This codes for CASTLRGGNSPLHF. The V call is TRBV7-9, the J call TRBJ1-6, with D possibly being TRBD1 (5 bases). This CDR3 spans 14 amino acids. Trimming left V 7 bases short and J 7 bases short, with 14 bases between. Germline CDR1 SEHNR, CDR2 FQNEAQ (reference sequence).

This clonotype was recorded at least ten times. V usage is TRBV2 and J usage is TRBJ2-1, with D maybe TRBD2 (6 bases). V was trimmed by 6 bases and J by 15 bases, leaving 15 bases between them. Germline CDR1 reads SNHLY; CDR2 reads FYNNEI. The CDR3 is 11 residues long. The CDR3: CASSGGVGLFF. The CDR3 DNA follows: TGTGCCAGCAGCGGGGGTGTAGGTCTGTTCTTC.

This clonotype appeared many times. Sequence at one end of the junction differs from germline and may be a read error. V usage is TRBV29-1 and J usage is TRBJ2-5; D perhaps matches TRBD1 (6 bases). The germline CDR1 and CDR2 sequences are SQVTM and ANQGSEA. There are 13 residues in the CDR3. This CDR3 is CSVEVGAQETQYF. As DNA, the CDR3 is TGCAGCGTCGAAGTGGGGGCACAAGAGACCCAGTACTTC.